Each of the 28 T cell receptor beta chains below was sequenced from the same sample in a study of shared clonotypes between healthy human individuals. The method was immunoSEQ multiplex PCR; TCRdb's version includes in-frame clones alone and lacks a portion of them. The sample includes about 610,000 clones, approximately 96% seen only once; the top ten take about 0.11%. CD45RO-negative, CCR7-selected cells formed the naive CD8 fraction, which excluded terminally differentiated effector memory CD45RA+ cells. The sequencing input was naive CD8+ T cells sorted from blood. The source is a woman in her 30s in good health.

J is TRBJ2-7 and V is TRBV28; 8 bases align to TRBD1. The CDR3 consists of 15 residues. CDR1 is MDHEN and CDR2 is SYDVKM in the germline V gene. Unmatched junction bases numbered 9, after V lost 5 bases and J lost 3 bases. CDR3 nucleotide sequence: TGTGCCAGCAGTCCCCTAGGACAGGGCGACTACGAGCAGTACTTC. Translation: CASSPLGQGDYEQYF.

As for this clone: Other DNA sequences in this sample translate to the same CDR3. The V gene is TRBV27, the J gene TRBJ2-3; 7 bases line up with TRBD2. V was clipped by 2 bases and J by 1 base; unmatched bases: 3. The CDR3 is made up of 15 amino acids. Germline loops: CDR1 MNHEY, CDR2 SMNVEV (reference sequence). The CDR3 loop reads CASSLLAGGTDTQYF. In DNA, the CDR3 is TGTGCCAGCAGTTTACTCGCGGGGGGCACAGATACGCAGTATTTT.

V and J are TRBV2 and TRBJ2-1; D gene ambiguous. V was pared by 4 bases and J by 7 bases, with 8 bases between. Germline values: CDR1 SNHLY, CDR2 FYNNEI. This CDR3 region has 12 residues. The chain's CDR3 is CASSATENEQFF. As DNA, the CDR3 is TGTGCCAGCAGTGCCACGGAGAATGAGCAGTTCTTC.

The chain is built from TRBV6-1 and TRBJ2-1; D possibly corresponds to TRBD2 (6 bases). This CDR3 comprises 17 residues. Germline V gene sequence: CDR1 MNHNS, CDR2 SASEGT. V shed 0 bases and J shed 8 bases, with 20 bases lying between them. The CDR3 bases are TGTGCCAGCAGTGAAGCCATCCTAGCGAGTGTCTCCGATGAGCAGTTCTTC. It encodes CASSEAILASVSDEQFF.

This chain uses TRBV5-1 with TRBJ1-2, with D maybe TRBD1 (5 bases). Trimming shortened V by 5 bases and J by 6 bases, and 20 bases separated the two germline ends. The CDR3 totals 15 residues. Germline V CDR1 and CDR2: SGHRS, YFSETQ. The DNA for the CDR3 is TGCGCCAGCAGGAATTCCCGGGGCCGGTGGAATGGCTACACCTTC. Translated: CASRNSRGRWNGYTF.

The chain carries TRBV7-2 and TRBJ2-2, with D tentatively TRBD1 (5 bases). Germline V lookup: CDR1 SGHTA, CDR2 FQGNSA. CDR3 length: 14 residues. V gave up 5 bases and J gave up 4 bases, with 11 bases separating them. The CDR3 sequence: CASSPPTVTGELFF. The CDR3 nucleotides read TGTGCCAGCAGCCCCCCGACAGTCACCGGGGAGCTGTTTTTT.

In DNA, the CDR3 is TGTGCCAGTAGTATAGAAGGACAGGGAGGAACCTCCTACGAGCAGTACTTC. This gives the protein CASSIEGQGGTSYEQYF. The chain has TRBV19 and TRBJ2-5, with 8 bases aligning to TRBD1. The J call could be wrong; TRBJ2-7 is a better fit for the DNA end. This CDR3 spans 17 amino acids. The germline CDR1 and CDR2 sequences are LNHDA and SQIVND (reference sequence).

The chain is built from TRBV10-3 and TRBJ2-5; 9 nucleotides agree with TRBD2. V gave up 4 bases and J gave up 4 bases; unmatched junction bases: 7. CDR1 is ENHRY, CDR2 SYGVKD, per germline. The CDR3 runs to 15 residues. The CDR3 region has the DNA TGTGCCATCAGTGTTAGCGGGAGCTCCGGAGAGACCCAGTACTTC. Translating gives CAISVSGSSGETQYF.

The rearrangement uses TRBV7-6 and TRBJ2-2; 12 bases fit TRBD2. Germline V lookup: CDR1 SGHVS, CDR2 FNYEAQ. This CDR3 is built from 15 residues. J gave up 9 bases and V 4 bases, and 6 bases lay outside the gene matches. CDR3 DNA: TGTGCCAGCAGCTCTTGGACTAGCGGGACCAGGGAGCTGTTTTTT. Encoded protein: CASSSWTSGTRELFF.

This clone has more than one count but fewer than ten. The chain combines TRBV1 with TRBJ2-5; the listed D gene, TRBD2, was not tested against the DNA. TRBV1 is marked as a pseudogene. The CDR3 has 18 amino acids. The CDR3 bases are TGCACCAGCAGCCAAGCGATGGGGCCTAGCGGGATCACAGAGACCCAGTACTTC. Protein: CTSSQAMGPSGITETQYF.

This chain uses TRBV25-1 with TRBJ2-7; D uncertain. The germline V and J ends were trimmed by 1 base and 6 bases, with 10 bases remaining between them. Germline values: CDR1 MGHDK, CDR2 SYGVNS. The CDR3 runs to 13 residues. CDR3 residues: CASSELSRAEQYF. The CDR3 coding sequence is TGTGCCAGCAGTGAATTATCCCGAGCCGAGCAGTACTTC.

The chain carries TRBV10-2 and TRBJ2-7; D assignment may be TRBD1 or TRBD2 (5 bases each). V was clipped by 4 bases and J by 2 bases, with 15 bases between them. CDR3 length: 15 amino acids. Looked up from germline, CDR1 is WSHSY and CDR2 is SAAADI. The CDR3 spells CASSGGSVVTYEQYF. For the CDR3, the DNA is TGCGCCAGCAGTGGGGGGAGCGTTGTCACCTACGAGCAGTACTTC.

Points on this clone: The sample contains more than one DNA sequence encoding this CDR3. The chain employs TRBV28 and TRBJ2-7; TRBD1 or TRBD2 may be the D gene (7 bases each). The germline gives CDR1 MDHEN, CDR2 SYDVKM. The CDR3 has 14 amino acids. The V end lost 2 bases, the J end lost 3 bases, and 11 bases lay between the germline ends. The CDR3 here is CASSLAGGGYEQYF. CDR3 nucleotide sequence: TGTGCCAGCAGTTTAGCAGGGGGGGGCTACGAGCAGTACTTC.

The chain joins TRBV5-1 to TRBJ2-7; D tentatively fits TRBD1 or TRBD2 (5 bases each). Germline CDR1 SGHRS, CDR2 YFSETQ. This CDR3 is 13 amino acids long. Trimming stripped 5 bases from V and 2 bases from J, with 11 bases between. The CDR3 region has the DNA TGCGCCAGCAGTCGGGACGGTGCCTACGAGCAGTACTTC. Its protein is CASSRDGAYEQYF.

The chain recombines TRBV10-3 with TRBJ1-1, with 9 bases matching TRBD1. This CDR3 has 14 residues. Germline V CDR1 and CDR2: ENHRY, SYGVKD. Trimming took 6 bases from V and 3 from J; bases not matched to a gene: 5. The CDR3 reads CAIRRQGDYTEAFF. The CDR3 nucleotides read TGTGCCATCAGAAGACAGGGGGATTACACTGAAGCTTTCTTT.

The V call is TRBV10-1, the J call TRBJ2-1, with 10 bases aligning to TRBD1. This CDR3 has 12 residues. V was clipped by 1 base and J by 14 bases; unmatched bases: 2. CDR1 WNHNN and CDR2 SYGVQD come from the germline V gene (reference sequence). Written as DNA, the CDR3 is TGCGCCAGCAGTGAGTTGGGGACAGGGGAGTTCTTC. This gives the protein CASSELGTGEFF.

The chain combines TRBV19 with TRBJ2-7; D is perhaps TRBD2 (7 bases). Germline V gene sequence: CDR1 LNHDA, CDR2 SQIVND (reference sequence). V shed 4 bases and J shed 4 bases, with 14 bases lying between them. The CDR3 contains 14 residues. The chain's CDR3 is CASSTRGGAYEQYF. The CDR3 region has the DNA TGTGCCAGTAGTACCCGCGGGGGCGCGTACGAGCAGTACTTC. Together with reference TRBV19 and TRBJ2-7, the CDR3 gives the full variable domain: DGGITQSPKYLFRKEGQNVTLSCEQNLNHDAMYWYRQDPGQGLRLIYYSQIVNDFQKGDIAEGYSVSREKKESFPLTVTSAQKNPTAFYLCASSTRGGAYEQYFGPGTRLTVT.

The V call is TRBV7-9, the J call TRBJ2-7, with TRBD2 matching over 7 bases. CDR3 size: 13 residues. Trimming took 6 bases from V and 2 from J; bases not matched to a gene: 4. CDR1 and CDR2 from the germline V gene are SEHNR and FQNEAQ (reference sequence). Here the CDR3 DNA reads TGTGCCAGCAGGGGAGGGACTCCCTACGAGCAGTACTTC. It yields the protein CASRGGTPYEQYF.

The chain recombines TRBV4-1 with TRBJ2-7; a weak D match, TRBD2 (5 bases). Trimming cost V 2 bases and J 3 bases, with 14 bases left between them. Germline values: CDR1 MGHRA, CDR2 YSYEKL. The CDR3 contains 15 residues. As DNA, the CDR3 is TGCGCCAGCAGCCAACTACTAGTCGGCAACTACGAGCAGTACTTC. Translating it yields CASSQLLVGNYEQYF.

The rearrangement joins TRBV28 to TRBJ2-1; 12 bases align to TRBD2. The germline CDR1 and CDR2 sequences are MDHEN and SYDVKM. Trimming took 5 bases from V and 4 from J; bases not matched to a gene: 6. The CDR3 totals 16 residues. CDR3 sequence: CASSVTGTSGYNEQFF. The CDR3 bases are TGTGCCAGCAGTGTTACCGGGACTAGCGGGTACAATGAGCAGTTCTTC.

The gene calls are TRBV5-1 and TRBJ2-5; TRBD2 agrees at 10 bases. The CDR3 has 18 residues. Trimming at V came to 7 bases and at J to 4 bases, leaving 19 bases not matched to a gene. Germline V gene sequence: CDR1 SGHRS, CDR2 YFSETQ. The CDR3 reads CASPPRLAGSMGGETQYF. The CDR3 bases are TGCGCCAGCCCCCCTCGACTAGCGGGCTCCATGGGTGGAGAGACCCAGTACTTC.

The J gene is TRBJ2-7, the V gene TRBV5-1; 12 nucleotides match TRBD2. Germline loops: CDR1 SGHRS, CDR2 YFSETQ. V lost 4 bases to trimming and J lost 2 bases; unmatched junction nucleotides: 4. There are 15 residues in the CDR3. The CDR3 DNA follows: TGCGCCAGCAGCGGACGGACTAGCGGGACCTACGAGCAGTACTTC. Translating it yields CASSGRTSGTYEQYF.

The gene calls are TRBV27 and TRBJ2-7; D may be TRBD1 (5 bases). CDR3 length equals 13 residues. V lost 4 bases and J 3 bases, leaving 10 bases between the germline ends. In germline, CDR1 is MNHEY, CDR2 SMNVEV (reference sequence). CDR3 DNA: TGTGCCAGCAGTTCTTTAGACAGCTACGAGCAGTACTTC. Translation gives CASSSLDSYEQYF.

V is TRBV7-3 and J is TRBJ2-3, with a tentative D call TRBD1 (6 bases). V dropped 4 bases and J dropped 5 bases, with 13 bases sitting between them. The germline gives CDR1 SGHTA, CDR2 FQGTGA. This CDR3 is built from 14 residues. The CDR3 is CASSSGQTGDTQYF. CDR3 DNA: TGTGCCAGCAGCTCTGGACAGACAGGAGATACGCAGTATTTT.

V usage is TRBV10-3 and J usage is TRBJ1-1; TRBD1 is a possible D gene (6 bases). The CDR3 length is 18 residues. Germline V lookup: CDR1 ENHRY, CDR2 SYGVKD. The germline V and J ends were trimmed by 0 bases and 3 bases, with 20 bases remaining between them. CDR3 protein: CAISESIGTSLSDTEAFF. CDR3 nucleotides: TGTGCCATCAGTGAGTCTATAGGGACATCTCTGTCGGACACTGAAGCTTTCTTT.

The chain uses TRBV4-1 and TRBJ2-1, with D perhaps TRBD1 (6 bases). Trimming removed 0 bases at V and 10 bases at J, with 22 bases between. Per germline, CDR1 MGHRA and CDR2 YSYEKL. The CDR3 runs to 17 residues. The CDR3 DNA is TGCGCCAGCAGCCAAGATTGGGTCAGGGGCCGGTCGGGGGAGCAGTTCTTC. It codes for CASSQDWVRGRSGEQFF.

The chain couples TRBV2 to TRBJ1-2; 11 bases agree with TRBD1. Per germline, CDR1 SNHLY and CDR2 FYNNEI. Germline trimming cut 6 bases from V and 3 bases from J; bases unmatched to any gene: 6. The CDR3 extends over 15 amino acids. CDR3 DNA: TGTGCCAGCAGGGTTGGACAGGGGGCTGACTATGGCTACACCTTC. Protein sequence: CASRVGQGADYGYTF.

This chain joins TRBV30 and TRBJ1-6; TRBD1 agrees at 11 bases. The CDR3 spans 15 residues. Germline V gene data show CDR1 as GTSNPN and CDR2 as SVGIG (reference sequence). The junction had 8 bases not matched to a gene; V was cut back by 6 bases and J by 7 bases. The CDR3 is CACLRDRGSNSPLHF. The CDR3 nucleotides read TGTGCCTGCTTACGGGACAGGGGGTCGAATTCACCCCTCCACTTT.